One T cell receptor (beta chain) is described in this entry. A much larger clone differs by one base, so this may be a read error. The CDR3 is 13 residues long. Reverse transcription of about 0.5 ug total RNA with a constant-region primer produced TCR beta cDNA. Modified slightly, ARM-PCR produced TCR beta libraries over three nested multiplex PCR rounds. Each of the first two PCR rounds ran approximately 11 cycles with TRBV1-TRBV30 forward and C-beta reverse primers. MiXCR, run by TCRdb on the multiplex PCR reads, gives a single entry per CDR3 protein. Of tens of thousands of distinct CDR3 sequences listed, roughly 70% are singletons. The tissue used was unsorted bulk material of 20-30 mg. RNA and DNA were co-extracted from it with the AllPrep DNA/RNA mini kit. Treatment-naive at the time, the patients had chronic HBV infection. This sample is drawn from a study of tumor-infiltrating lymphocytes in primary liver carcinoma. Study summary: Both sexes were represented among patients, who were 30 to 69 years old.

Sequenced sample: liver tumor tissue from sampling region 4. This sample's subset: tumor region T4, right-lateral pole. V and J are TRBV12-3 or TRBV12-4 and TRBJ2-5, with D perhaps TRBD1 (5 bases). The source is a man between 35 and 55 years old with primary liver carcinoma and hepatitis B virus infection. The CDR3 sequence is CASTLGDGETQYF. CDR3 coding DNA: TGTGCCAGCACTTTAGGGGATGGAGAGACCCAGTACTTC.